The rows below give T cell receptor beta chains drawn from one sample of a study of pediatric ulcerative colitis. The assay was immunoSEQ multiplex PCR, and TCRdb's table has in-frame clones only and misses some. The sample lists about 36,000 clones; roughly 73% were seen once. Sequencing was carried out using gut tissue. The receptors shown here come from a boy between 10 and 17 years old with moderate ulcerative colitis. Both conserved end residues are part of each CDR3. The D gene is left open where the match is weak. Size values are once, few and many counts, or a class for expanded clones, and some rows have none.

d_gene,abundance,v_gene,j_gene,CDR3nt,CDR3aa
NA,NA,TRBV6-6,TRBJ2-2,TGTGCCAGCAGTTACTCGCAGGGCAACACCGGGGAGCTGTTTTTT,CASSYSQGNTGELFF
NA,NA,TRBV27,TRBJ2-7,TGTGCCAGCAGTTTATTGGCAGGGCATCGCTACGAGCAGTACTTC,CASSLLAGHRYEQYF
TRBD1,once,TRBV4-1,TRBJ1-6,TGCGCCAGCAGCCAGTGGGACAGTAATGGATCACCCCTCCACTTT,CASSQWDSNGSPLHF
NA,NA,TRBV4-3,TRBJ1-1,TGCGCCAGCAGCCAAGGAACGGAGAGGTACACTGAAGCTTTCTTT,CASSQGTERYTEAFF
NA,NA,TRBV28,TRBJ2-1,TGTGCCAGCAGCCATACGGGCGGAGACAATGAGCAGTTCTTC,CASSHTGGDNEQFF
NA,NA,TRBV5-4,TRBJ1-5,TGTGCCAGCAGCTTGGGAATCAATCAGCCCCAGCATTTT,CASSLGINQPQHF
TRBD1,NA,TRBV5-1,TRBJ1-2,TGCGCCAGCGCCGAGACAGGGGGACCTAGTGGCTACACCTTC,CASAETGGPSGYTF
NA,NA,TRBV25-1,TRBJ2-2,TGTGCCAGCAGTGATCGTCAGGGGGGGAACACCGGGGAGCTGTTTTTT,CASSDRQGGNTGELFF
NA,NA,TRBV9,TRBJ2-2,TGTGCCAGCAGCGAAGGGATCTTCGGCGGGGAGCTGTTTTTT,CASSEGIFGGELFF
TRBD1,NA,TRBV7-2,TRBJ1-4,TGTGCCAGCAGCTTTACCGGGACAGGGAATGAAAAACTGTTTTTT,CASSFTGTGNEKLFF
TRBD2,NA,TRBV11-2,TRBJ2-3,TGTGCCAGCAGCTTAGCTGGGACTAGCGTTCCCTCAGATACGCAGTATTTT,CASSLAGTSVPSDTQYF
NA,NA,TRBV5-6,TRBJ2-6,TGTGCCAGCAGAAGGTATGGAGTTTCTGGGGCCAACGTCCTGACTTTC,CASRRYGVSGANVLTF
TRBD2,NA,TRBV5-1,TRBJ2-4,TGCGCCAGCAGCACGGGACTAGCGGGGGTTCAGTACTTC,CASSTGLAGVQYF
NA,NA,TRBV7-6,TRBJ2-1,TGTGCCAGCAGCTTAGGATCAGTCCGGACCCACAATGAGCAGTTCTTC,CASSLGSVRTHNEQFF
NA,NA,TRBV5-4,TRBJ2-5,TGTGCCAGCAGCTTCTGGGGAACTGGAGAGACCCAGTACTTC,CASSFWGTGETQYF
NA,NA,TRBV6-1,TRBJ2-5,TGTGCCAGCAGTGAAGAAACCCGGCGGGAGACCCAGTACTTC,CASSEETRRETQYF
TRBD1,few,TRBV5-5,TRBJ2-5,TGTGCCAGCAGCTTGCAGGGGGCAAGGGAGACCCAGTACTTC,CASSLQGARETQYF
NA,NA,TRBV28,TRBJ2-5,TGTGCCAGCAGTTCCACCGGGACATGGGAGACCCAGTACTTC,CASSSTGTWETQYF
NA,NA,TRBV7-2,TRBJ1-5,TGTGCCAGCAGCCCGACTGTGAGCAATCAGCCCCAGCATTTT,CASSPTVSNQPQHF
TRBD2,NA,TRBV28,TRBJ2-7,TGTGCCAGCAGCCCCGTGGTGCGGGGGGGTACCTACGAGCAGTACTTC,CASSPVVRGGTYEQYF
NA,NA,TRBV11-2,TRBJ1-5,TGTGCCAGCAGCTTATCGGCTAATCAGCCCCAGCATTTT,CASSLSANQPQHF
NA,few,TRBV7-6,TRBJ2-1,TGTGCCAGCAGCTCCTCTTCAATGTCAGGCGAGCAGTTCTTC,CASSSSSMSGEQFF
TRBD2,NA,TRBV2,TRBJ2-1,TGTGCCAGCACCCGGGAGGCGTCATACAATGAGCAGTTCTTC,CASTREASYNEQFF
NA,NA,TRBV5-5,TRBJ1-5,TGTGCCAGCAGCTCTACAGGGTCCAATCAGCCCCAGCATTTT,CASSSTGSNQPQHF
TRBD1,NA,TRBV19,TRBJ1-1,TGTGCCAGTAGCCAGGGGGAGGGAGCTGAAGCTTTCTTT,CASSQGEGAEAFF
NA,NA,TRBV19,TRBJ2-1,TGTGCCAGTAGTATAGGTCCGGGGGGCATCAATGAGCAGTTCTTC,CASSIGPGGINEQFF
NA,NA,TRBV20-1,TRBJ2-5,TGCAGTGCTAGAGTAGCGGAGACCCAGTACTTC,CSARVAETQYF
NA,NA,TRBV28,TRBJ1-2,TGTGCCAGCAGTTCCGCACAGGGAATCTATGGCTACACCTTC,CASSSAQGIYGYTF
NA,NA,TRBV7-2,TRBJ2-1,TGTGCCAGCAGCTTCAAAGGCTACAATGAGCAGTTCTTC,CASSFKGYNEQFF
TRBD2,NA,TRBV6-5,TRBJ2-1,TGTGCCAGCAGTACCAGCGGGAGAGGGGGTGAGCAGTTCTTC,CASSTSGRGGEQFF
TRBD1,NA,TRBV5-4,TRBJ2-7,TGTGCCAGCAGCGGACAGGGGATAAACGAGCAGTACTTC,CASSGQGINEQYF
NA,NA,TRBV2,TRBJ1-3,TGTGCCAGCAGTAGGAGCTCTGGAAACACCATATATTTT,CASSRSSGNTIYF
TRBD1,few,TRBV5-1,TRBJ1-1,TGCGCCAGCAGCCAAAGCCCCCTAGCAGGGGGCAACACTGAAGCTTTCTTT,CASSQSPLAGGNTEAFF
NA,few,TRBV6-1,TRBJ2-7,TGTGCCAGCAGTGCCGAACACACTAGAATTGAGCAGTACTTC,CASSAEHTRIEQYF
NA,once,TRBV19,TRBJ2-7,TGTGCCAGTAGTATAGGGGCAGTTTACGAGCAGTACTTC,CASSIGAVYEQYF
NA,NA,TRBV6-5,TRBJ2-7,TGTGCCAGCAGTTCCCGGGACCTCTACGAGCAGTACTTC,CASSSRDLYEQYF
NA,once,TRBV5-3,TRBJ2-6,TGTGCCAGAAGCGGAACAAATCGGTTGGGTTTACCTTCCTCTGGGGCCAACGTCCTGACTTTC,CARSGTNRLGLPSSGANVLTF
NA,few,TRBV7-2,TRBJ1-3,TGTGCCAGCGGGGGATTCGGGACTCCTGGAAACACCATATATTTT,CASGGFGTPGNTIYF
TRBD2,NA,TRBV6-6,TRBJ2-7,TGTGCCAGCAGTTACCCATCTAGCGGGGCCGCCTACGAGCAGTACTTC,CASSYPSSGAAYEQYF
TRBD1,NA,TRBV30,TRBJ1-1,TGTGCCTACCGTGGGACAGGGAACACTGAAGCTTTCTTT,CAYRGTGNTEAFF
NA,NA,TRBV2,TRBJ1-1,TGTGCCAGCAGTGGAGCGGGGGGTTTCACTGAAGCTTTCTTT,CASSGAGGFTEAFF
TRBD1,NA,TRBV30,TRBJ1-5,TGTGCCTGGAGTGTACCCCGGACAGGGAGGACTCAGCCCCAGCATTTT,CAWSVPRTGRTQPQHF
TRBD1,NA,TRBV5-4,TRBJ1-4,TGTGCCAGCAGACAGGGGTTTAATGAAAAACTGTTTTTT,CASRQGFNEKLFF
TRBD1,NA,TRBV4-1,TRBJ2-1,TGCGCCAGCAGCCAACCCGCCGGGACAGGGATAGATCGGGAGCAGTTCTTC,CASSQPAGTGIDREQFF
TRBD1,NA,TRBV6-5,TRBJ1-1,TGTGCCAGCAGTTACGGGGACAGCTGGGGCACTGAAGCTTTCTTT,CASSYGDSWGTEAFF
NA,NA,TRBV4-2,TRBJ2-7,TGTGCCAGCAGCCAAGAAACGGGCAGCAGCTACGAGCAGTACTTC,CASSQETGSSYEQYF
TRBD1,NA,TRBV14,TRBJ2-7,TGTGCCAGCAGCCAACGGGACAGGGGCGTCTACGAGCAGTACTTC,CASSQRDRGVYEQYF
NA,few,TRBV29-1,TRBJ1-1,TGCAGCGTTGATCAAAGGGGCGGCCACACTGAAGCTTTCTTT,CSVDQRGGHTEAFF
TRBD2,NA,TRBV30,TRBJ2-1,TGTGCCCTCGGGGGGAGTGCCTATGAGCAGTTCTTC,CALGGSAYEQFF
NA,NA,TRBV11-2,TRBJ2-1,TGTGCCAGCCTGGAGCGGGTCTCCTACAATGAGCAGTTCTTC,CASLERVSYNEQFF
NA,NA,TRBV2,TRBJ2-3,TGTGCCCTCGAGGGGGGGCGGGCAGATACGCAGTATTTT,CALEGGRADTQYF
TRBD1,NA,TRBV28,TRBJ2-4,TGTGCCAGCAGTTTATGGGCACAGGGGGGATCTTCGGAAAACATTCAGTACTTC,CASSLWAQGGSSENIQYF
NA,few,TRBV5-8,TRBJ1-1,TGTGCCAGCAGAAAGGGTGGGGACACTGAAGCTTTCTTT,CASRKGGDTEAFF